The present entry profiles one T cell receptor (beta chain) with its context. The CDR3 contains 16 residues. Germline V gene data show CDR1 as SGHRS and CDR2 as YFSETQ. The V and J ends lost 4 bases and 3 bases respectively, with 16 bases between them. The data derive from a study of blood T cell repertoires in COVID-19. The repertoire was sequenced with immunoSEQ multiplex PCR; TCRdb's copy has only in-frame clones and lacks some. There are about 130,000 clones in the sample; 78% occur only once, and roughly 11% lies in the top ten. This sequence joins TRBV5-1 and TRBJ1-4, with D possibly matching TRBD1 (6 bases). The receptor comes from a man aged 55 to 70 who had recovered from COVID-19. Sequencing was done on a sample of peripheral blood. DNA for the CDR3: TGCGCCAGCAGCCCGCAGGGGCAGACGGCTAATGAAAAACTGTTTTTT. Translation gives CASSPQGQTANEKLFF.